This is a list of T cell receptor beta chains from one sample in a study of T cell responses to AZD1222 COVID-19 vaccine. Using immunoSEQ multiplex PCR, the repertoire was profiled, and TCRdb retains in-frame clones only, with some absent. The sample consists of over 150,000 clones, just over 85% of them appearing once. The source was peripheral blood, collected 28 days after the second AZD1222 dose. These receptors originate from an adult who received the AZD1222 COVID-19 vaccine. Each CDR3 is given with its conserved first and last residue. The order of the fields is D gene, V gene, clone size, J gene, CDR3 DNA, CDR3 protein. The D gene is left open where the match is weak. Only part of the rows carry a size: once, few, many, or a class if the clone is expanded.

TRBD2	TRBV30	-	TRBJ2-7	TGTGCCTGGAGTGGGGGGGGGACCGCCGCTCGCTACGAGCAGTACTTC	CAWSGGGTAARYEQYF
TRBD1	TRBV9	-	TRBJ2-2	TGTGCCAGCAGCCTAGGACAGGGCCCTTCGGAGCTGTTTTTT	CASSLGQGPSELFF
TRBD1	TRBV7-2	few	TRBJ2-5	TGTGCCAGCAGCTCCGGACAGGGGAGGAGGGAGACCCAGTACTTC	CASSSGQGRRETQYF
TRBD2	TRBV3-1/TRBV3-2	-	TRBJ2-5	TGTGCCAGCAGCCTCCCGGGTGGACGGGGGGAAAAAGAGACCCAGTACTTC	CASSLPGGRGEKETQYF
-	TRBV6-2/TRBV6-3	-	TRBJ1-2	TGTGCCAGCAGTTACAGGAGGGAAGATGGCTACACCTTC	CASSYRREDGYTF
-	TRBV6-1	-	TRBJ1-2	TGTGCCAGCAGTGAATCTTTAGGCTCCCAGGGCTACACCTTC	CASSESLGSQGYTF
-	TRBV4-1	-	TRBJ1-5	TGCGCCAGCAGCCAAGACGGTATAAGGACAGAGAATCAGCCCCAGCATTTT	CASSQDGIRTENQPQHF
-	TRBV28	-	TRBJ1-2	TGTGCCAGCAGGATGACAGAGAACTATGGCTACACCTTC	CASRMTENYGYTF
-	TRBV7-9	-	TRBJ2-3	TGTGCCAGCAGCTTAGGTGGTCCCTCAGATACGCAGTATTTT	CASSLGGPSDTQYF
-	TRBV4-2	-	TRBJ2-1	TGTGCCAGCAGCCAAGACAGGGACACGTACAATGAGCAGTTCTTC	CASSQDRDTYNEQFF
-	TRBV18	once	TRBJ1-5	TGTGCCAGCTCACCAACGGGTATGGGGATAAGCAATCAGCCCCAGCATTTT	CASSPTGMGISNQPQHF
TRBD2	TRBV5-4	-	TRBJ2-3	TGTGCCAGCAGCCCGCCCGGAGGAGGACTAGCGACAGATACGCAGTATTTT	CASSPPGGGLATDTQYF
-	TRBV7-3	-	TRBJ1-6	TGTGCCAGCAGCTTACGACAGGTGAATTCACCCCTCCACTTT	CASSLRQVNSPLHF
-	TRBV5-4	-	TRBJ1-2	TGTGCCAGCAGCCAGGACAGTGCCACCTATGGCTACACCTTC	CASSQDSATYGYTF
TRBD1	TRBV28	-	TRBJ1-2	TGTGCCAGCAGCCGGGACAGGGTGGGCTATGGCTACACCTTC	CASSRDRVGYGYTF
TRBD1	TRBV7-9	-	TRBJ2-1	TGTGCCAGCAGCTTAGGTCGGACAGGGTCCAATGAGCAGTTCTTC	CASSLGRTGSNEQFF
-	TRBV21-1	once	TRBJ2-1	TGTGCCAGCAGCAACGACCCCATGAACAATGAGCAGTTCTTC	CASSNDPMNNEQFF
-	TRBV7-2	-	TRBJ1-1	TGTGCCAGCAGCTTGTTACGTTTGAACACTGAAGCTTTCTTT	CASSLLRLNTEAFF
-	TRBV30	-	TRBJ2-5	TGTGCCTGGAGTGTGAGGAGCGAAGAGACCCAGTACTTC	CAWSVRSEETQYF
-	TRBV7-8	-	TRBJ2-7	TGTGCCAGCAGCTTATCAATGAGGGACGAGCAGTACTTC	CASSLSMRDEQYF
-	TRBV9	-	TRBJ2-1	TGTGCCAGCAGCGTAGCCGGGACCCACGCAGATGAGCAGTTCTTC	CASSVAGTHADEQFF
TRBD1	TRBV28	-	TRBJ1-2	TGTGCCAGCAGGGAATCAGGGGGCGCGGATGGCTACACCTTC	CASRESGGADGYTF
-	TRBV6-5	-	TRBJ1-2	TGTGCCAGCAGTTACTCCCTAGAGGACTACTATGGCTACACCTTC	CASSYSLEDYYGYTF
-	TRBV7-9	-	TRBJ2-6	TGTGCCAGCAGCTTCGGCAGTACTGGGGCCAACGTCCTGACTTTC	CASSFGSTGANVLTF
-	TRBV7-8	-	TRBJ1-1	TGTGCCAGCAGCTTAGATACAGGGACTGAAGCTTTCTTT	CASSLDTGTEAFF
-	TRBV27	-	TRBJ2-2	TGTGCCAGCAAGCGCAGGGGTGGCACCGGGGAGCTGTTTTTT	CASKRRGGTGELFF
-	TRBV6-5	-	TRBJ1-2	TGTGCCAGCAGTTATCGAAGTAACTATGGCTACACCTTC	CASSYRSNYGYTF
-	TRBV30	-	TRBJ2-7	TGTGCCTGGGCATCAATAAGGGACCACGAGCAGTACTTC	CAWASIRDHEQYF
TRBD1	TRBV7-9	-	TRBJ2-1	TGTGCCAGCAGCCCAGGGGGCTTGTTCTACAATGAGCAGTTCTTC	CASSPGGLFYNEQFF
-	TRBV6-5	-	TRBJ1-2	TGTGCCAGCAGCCTCCTGAGAGAGGGCTACACCTTC	CASSLLREGYTF
TRBD1	TRBV19	-	TRBJ2-7	TGTGCCAGTAGTGGTTCGGCAGGGGGCACCTACGAGCAGTACTTC	CASSGSAGGTYEQYF
-	TRBV19	-	TRBJ1-6	TGTGCCGTCAAAGACAGCTATAATTCACCCCTCCACTTT	CAVKDSYNSPLHF
-	TRBV19	-	TRBJ2-5	TGTGCCAGTAGTGGTCCCCATGCACAGGGTCAAGAGACCCAGTACTTC	CASSGPHAQGQETQYF
-	TRBV14	-	TRBJ1-2	TGTGCCAGCAGCCCGGCTGCCCTCTATGGCTACACCTTC	CASSPAALYGYTF
-	TRBV21-1	-	TRBJ2-3	TGTGCCAGCAGCAATTGGCAAGAAGGGACAGATACGCAGTATTTT	CASSNWQEGTDTQYF
TRBD1	TRBV19	-	TRBJ1-1	TGTGCCAGTAGTCCCTCTACAGGGGGAACTGAAGCTTTCTTT	CASSPSTGGTEAFF
TRBD2	TRBV5-1	-	TRBJ2-7	TGCGCCAGCAGCCCGGGGACTAGCGGGCCATTACTCTACGAGCAGTACTTC	CASSPGTSGPLLYEQYF
TRBD1	TRBV19	-	TRBJ1-5	TGTGCCAGTAGTGGGACAGGGGGATATCAGCCCCAGCATTTT	CASSGTGGYQPQHF
TRBD1	TRBV11-2	few	TRBJ2-7	TGTGCCAGCAGCTTAGATCCCATCCGCCCAGGGGGCAACGAGCAGTACTTC	CASSLDPIRPGGNEQYF